This entry lists 3 T cell receptor beta chains sequenced from one sample in a study of patients and donors after allogeneic stem cell transplantation (dated by TCRdb to 2019 to 2021). Libraries came from RT-PCR. The sample was run on a NextSeq 550. TCRdb took the public reads, trimmed them with fastp at Q25, ran MiXCR for clone calling and kept in-frame beta chains. Every CDR3 protein is listed once, alongside the most common genes and DNA of its rows. For this sample the table gives 150,000 to 250,000 distinct CDR3 sequences, of which roughly 40% were detected only once. Jointly, the top ten make up 33% of the sample. Input material: blood, either unsorted or a sorted T cell fraction (not recorded which). The origin of the receptors is a human donor who was either an allogeneic HSCT recipient or a stem cell or donor lymphocyte infusion donor (not recorded which). It is not recorded whose cells these are; they may come from a transplant donor.

The rearrangement uses TRBV27 and TRBJ1-3, with D unresolved. There are 15 residues in the CDR3. CDR1 is MNHEY, CDR2 SMNVEV, per germline (reference sequence). Trimming cost V 0 bases and J 1 base, with 7 bases left between them. The CDR3 reads CASSLSIASGNTIYF. The CDR3 DNA reads as TGTGCCAGCAGTTTATCGATTGCTTCTGGAAACACCATATATTTT.

The chain uses TRBV9 and TRBJ1-5; 8 bases are a match to TRBD1. The germline CDR1 and CDR2 sequences are SGDLS and YYNGEE. The length of the CDR3 is 16 residues. After removal of 4 bases from V and 3 bases from J, the junction contained 9 bases not matched to a gene. The CDR3 nucleotides read TGTGCCAGCAGCCCCGGACAGGGCGACCTCAATCAGCCCCAGCATTTT. Translation gives CASSPGQGDLNQPQHF.

The chain's CDR3 is CATSRAAGEGNSPLHF. DNA of the CDR3: TGTGCCACCAGCAGGGCCGCGGGTGAAGGGAATTCACCCCTCCACTTT. V gene TRBV15 combines with J gene TRBJ1-6; D unresolved. Germline-derived CDR1 and CDR2 are LNHNV and YYDKDF (reference sequence). The V end was cut by 3 bases, the J end by 7 bases, with 16 bases between. The CDR3 runs to 16 residues.